The clone carrying this T cell receptor beta chain was seen just once. The antigen is not known. The table came from immunoSEQ multiplex PCR; TCRdb's copy has only in-frame clones and leaves some out. The table has roughly 82,000 clones, 85% to 95% seen once. The sample is drawn from a study of cytomegalovirus exposure and HLA in healthy donors. Study overall: The roughly 110 validation repertoires matched the 500 to 750 first-cohort repertoires in platform, a later analysis reported.

Study outcomes and limitations: Later, an analysis found that TCR clusters from the first cohort tended to co-occur in the 120 or so validation repertoires. Across donors, most TCRs were seen rarely, yet some public ones were widespread.

The V end was cut by 5 bases, the J end by 4 bases, with 11 bases between. CDR1 is SNHLY and CDR2 is FYNNEI in the germline V gene. The CDR3 runs 13 residues. This clonotype was obtained from a man younger than 35 in good health and CMV-seronegative. Specimen: PBMCs. This rearrangement joins TRBV2 to TRBJ1-1; D is uncertain. This chain's CDR3 is CASSQAASTEAFF. In nucleotides, the CDR3 is TGTGCCAGCAGTCAGGCCGCGAGCACTGAAGCTTTCTTT.